This TCR beta chain was retrieved from a study of T cells in Graves' hyperthyroidism and ophthalmopathy. This clonotype was recorded a few times. V gave up 8 bases and J gave up 1 base, with 13 bases separating them. This CDR3 region has 14 residues. Looked up from germline, CDR1 is SNHLY and CDR2 is FYNNEI. Graves' hyperthyroidism qualified as stable when ophthalmopathy did not progress within 18 months. Regions amplified from RNA transcripts were the TCR beta CDR3 regions. A set of HTBI primers served as the primers for a first-round RT-PCR of the TCR CDR3. TCRdb re-called the multiplex PCR reads with MiXCR, one entry per CDR3 protein. Among around 760,000 distinct CDR3 sequences listed, just over 35% were seen once.

The specimen was blood. The V gene is TRBV2, the J gene TRBJ2-3, with D unclear. This receptor was taken from a woman in her thirties or forties with Graves' hyperthyroidism. As DNA, the CDR3 is TGTGCCAGCTATGGAGTCGGCGGCACAGATACGCAGTATTTT. Translation gives CASYGVGGTDTQYF. Based on the CDR3 plus reference TRBV2 and TRBJ2-3, the full variable domain is EPEVTQTPSHQVTQMGQEVILRCVPISNHLYFYWYRQILGQKVEFLVSFYNNEISEKSEIFDDQFSVERPDGSNFTLKIRSTKLEDSAMYFCASYGVGGTDTQYFGPGTRLTVL.